The present TCR beta chain was sequenced within a study of lung T cells in sarcoidosis with Löfgren's syndrome. Study-wide results and limits: Shared TRAV12-1 and TRBV2 CDR3 motifs were reported across several patients. TRBV2 was the preferred pairing partner of TRAV12-1, with similar CDR3s.

TCRdb recomputed calls from the reads with MiXCR, one row per CDR3 protein. The sample lists some 65,000 distinct CDR3 sequences, 21% occurring once. Germline loops: CDR1 SEHNR, CDR2 FQNEAQ (reference sequence). CDR3 length: 15 residues. V dropped 5 bases and J dropped 4; count of bases not matched to a gene: 8. About this clonotype: Its antigen is currently unknown.

Sequencing was performed on CD4+ T cells from PBMCs. The TCR comes from a human donor with sarcoidosis (Löfgren's syndrome or another form), or a control subject (not recorded which). This chain links TRBV7-9 with TRBJ2-1, with 7 bases aligning to TRBD1. CDR3 DNA sequence: TGTGCCAGCAGCCTGGACAGGTTTGGTTACAATGAGCAGTTCTTC. This sequence encodes CASSLDRFGYNEQFF.